The clone carrying this T cell receptor beta chain was seen at least ten times. Germline values: CDR1 SGHRS, CDR2 YFSETQ. V gave up 6 bases and J gave up 5 bases, with 24 bases separating them. CDR3 size: 16 residues. A single record per CDR3 protein comes from TCRdb applying MiXCR to the 5' RACE reads. The data show more than 15,000 distinct CDR3 sequences, around 4% seen once. This entry belongs to a study of T cells after yellow fever vaccination. Background on the study: Using CD3, CD45RA, CCR7 and CD95, the EM, EMRA, CM and Tscm memory subsets were sorted. Study-level points and caveats: The day 0 sorted memory subsets showed almost all vaccine-responding clonotypes to be undetectable.

Specimen: PBMCs, either bulk or a sorted T-cell subset (CD4+, CD8+, memory, or dextramer-sorted; not recorded which), collected 15 days after the yellow fever booster vaccination. This chain links TRBV5-1 with TRBJ2-7, with unresolved D. The receptor was isolated from a man younger than 40 who received the YFV17D yellow fever vaccine. The CDR3 DNA sequence: TGCGCCAGCAACCCCAACACCCGGGTCGCCGCCGACGAGCAGTACTTC. It specifies CASNPNTRVAADEQYF.